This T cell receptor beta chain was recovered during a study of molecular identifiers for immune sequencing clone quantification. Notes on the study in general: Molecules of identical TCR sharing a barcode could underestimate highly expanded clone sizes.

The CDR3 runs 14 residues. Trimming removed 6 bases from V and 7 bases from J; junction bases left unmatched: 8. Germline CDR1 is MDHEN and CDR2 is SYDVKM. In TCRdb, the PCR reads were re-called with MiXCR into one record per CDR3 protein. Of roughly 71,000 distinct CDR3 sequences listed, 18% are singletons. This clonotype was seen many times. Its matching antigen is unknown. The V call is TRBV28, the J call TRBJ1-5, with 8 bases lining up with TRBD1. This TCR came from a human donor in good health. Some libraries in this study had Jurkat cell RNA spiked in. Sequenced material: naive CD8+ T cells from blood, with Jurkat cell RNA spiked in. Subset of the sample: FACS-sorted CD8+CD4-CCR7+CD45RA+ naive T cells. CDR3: CASRGDRLIQPQHF. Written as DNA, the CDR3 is TGTGCCAGCAGGGGGGACAGGTTGATCCAGCCCCAGCATTTT.